What follows are 10 T cell receptor beta chains derived from one specimen sequenced in a study of CD8 T cells in Susac syndrome. With random hexamers, 0.5 to 1 ug RNA was reverse transcribed. TCRdb passed the immunoSEQ multiplex PCR reads through MiXCR, listing each CDR3 protein once. The sample holds around 180,000 distinct CDR3 sequences; approximately 94% are singletons and the top ten take 0.12%. The specimen was CD4+ T cells from PBMCs. These TCRs come from a human donor with Susac syndrome.

J is TRBJ1-1 and V is TRBV18; maybe TRBD1 (6 bases). Per the germline V gene, CDR1 is KGHSH and CDR2 is LQKENI. Trimming pared 5 bases from V and 7 bases from J, leaving 20 bases between. This CDR3 is built from 15 residues. CDR3 DNA: TGTGCCAGCTCAGTGGACAGCAAACCTGGGGGTGAAGCTTTCTTT. Residues: CASSVDSKPGGEAFF.

The gene calls are TRBV6-5 and TRBJ1-2; D gene ambiguous. The CDR3 loop spans 13 amino acids. Trimming removed 6 bases from V and 4 bases from J, with 12 bases in between. CDR1 and CDR2 from the germline V gene are MNHEY and SVGAGI. In DNA, the CDR3 is TGTGCCAGCAGCCGGGGTCAGGCCTATGGCTACACCTTC. The encoded protein is CASSRGQAYGYTF.

The chain has TRBV18 and TRBJ2-7; D perhaps matches TRBD1 (5 bases). V was clipped by 2 bases and J by 5 bases, with 16 bases between them. The CDR3 length is 15 residues. From germline, CDR1 is KGHSH and CDR2 LQKENI. CDR3 in DNA: TGTGCCAGCTCACCAACGGCCAGGGATATTGACGAGCAGTACTTC. This codes for CASSPTARDIDEQYF.

CDR3 nucleotides: TGTGCCAGCAGTTCCCGGGAGCCTCAAGAGACCCAGTACTTC. It specifies CASSSREPQETQYF. The V call is TRBV6-2 or TRBV6-3, the J call TRBJ2-5; D may be TRBD2 (6 bases). In germline, CDR1 is MNHEY, CDR2 SVGEGT. The V end was cut by 4 bases, the J end by 2 bases, with 11 bases between. This CDR3 is 14 amino acids long.

V is TRBV3-1 and J is TRBJ2-6; D may be TRBD1 (5 bases). The CDR3 totals 15 residues. The germline gives CDR1 LGHDT, CDR2 YNNKEL (reference sequence). The germline V and J ends were trimmed by 5 bases and 0 bases, with 8 bases remaining between them. The CDR3 DNA sequence: TGTGCCAGCAGCTCCAGGGTCTCTGGGGCCAACGTCCTGACTTTC. This codes for CASSSRVSGANVLTF.

This clonotype appeared once. This chain uses TRBV30 with TRBJ1-5; weak D call: TRBD1 (6 bases). Germline lookup yields CDR1 GTSNPN and CDR2 SVGIG (reference sequence). V lost 2 bases and J 9 bases, leaving 8 bases between the germline ends. This CDR3 region has 11 residues. The chain's CDR3 is CAWSSTGPQHF. CDR3 coding DNA: TGTGCCTGGAGTTCGACAGGGCCCCAGCATTTT.

This chain joins TRBV9 and TRBJ2-3; possibly TRBD2 for D (5 bases). CDR3 size: 19 residues. V was cut by 1 base and J by 0 bases, with 21 bases left in between. Germline CDR1 and CDR2: SGDLS and YYNGEE. The CDR3 nucleotides are TGTGCCAGCAGCGTATTCCCAAACGGGGAGTACTCTAGCACAGATACGCAGTATTTT. Residues: CASSVFPNGEYSSTDTQYF.

This chain uses TRBV7-2 with TRBJ1-4; TRBD1 aligns across 9 bases. The CDR3 totals 14 residues. The germline V gene has CDR1 SGHTA and CDR2 FQGNSA. V trimming: 4 bases; J trimming: 7 bases; junction bases outside the gene matches: 4. The CDR3 DNA reads as TGTGCCAGCAGCTCAAACAGGGGGCGTGAAAAACTGTTTTTT. It is translated as CASSSNRGREKLFF.

This clonotype was seen a single time. This chain connects TRBV18 to TRBJ2-7, with TRBD1 as a possible D gene (6 bases). Germline V gene data show CDR1 as KGHSH and CDR2 as LQKENI. CDR3 length: 15 amino acids. V lost 2 bases and J lost 2, with 13 bases in between. In DNA, the CDR3 is TGTGCCAGCTCACCAGCCGGGACACCGGCCTACGAGCAGTACTTC. Translating it yields CASSPAGTPAYEQYF.

The rearrangement joins TRBV5-1 to TRBJ2-7; 8 bases fit TRBD2. This CDR3 has 15 residues. Trimming took 2 bases from V and 5 from J; bases not matched to a gene: 9. CDR1 SGHRS and CDR2 YFSETQ come from the germline V gene. The DNA of the CDR3 is TGCGCCAGCAGCTTCCTAGCGGGTGTCCCCAACGAGCAGTACTTC. This encodes CASSFLAGVPNEQYF.